What follows are 14 T cell receptor beta chains derived from one specimen sequenced in a study of Graves' ophthalmopathy and Graves' hyperthyroidism. CDR3 regions of TCR beta were amplified from RNA transcripts. RT-PCR with HTBI primers came first, then second-round multiplex PCR. TCRdb reprocessed the multiplex PCR reads via MiXCR and lists one record per CDR3 protein. In the table there are about 620,000 distinct CDR3 sequences, about 24% of which are singletons. Sequencing was performed on peripheral blood. The receptors originated from a woman between 18 and 29 years old with stable Graves' hyperthyroidism. Some clones in this sample may be carry-over from other donors' samples.

This clonotype has ten or more counts. This rearrangement joins TRBV29-1 to TRBJ1-1; 8 bases are shared with TRBD1. This CDR3 region has 13 residues. V lost 3 bases, J lost 6 bases, and 6 bases stayed unmatched. Germline-derived CDR1 and CDR2 are SQVTM and ANQGSEA. CDR3 protein: CSVEPGGRAEAFF. Written as DNA, the CDR3 is TGCAGCGTTGAGCCAGGGGGCAGGGCTGAAGCTTTCTTT.

The chain links TRBV30 to TRBJ1-2; TRBD1 matches 8 bases. The CDR3 runs 11 residues. Germline values: CDR1 GTSNPN, CDR2 SVGIG (reference sequence). The CDR3 DNA reads TGTGCTTACAGGGGGTTCCGGGGCTACACCTTC. The encoded protein is CAYRGFRGYTF. The complete variable domain, with remaining parts taken from reference TRBV30 and TRBJ1-2, reads SQTIHQWPATLVQPVGSPLSLECTVEGTSNPNLYWYRQAAGRGLQLLFYSVGIGQISSEVPQNLSASRPQDRQFILSSKKLLLSDSGFYLCAYRGFRGYTFGSGTRLTVV.

This clonotype was counted ten times or more. This sequence joins TRBV28 and TRBJ2-7; 9 nucleotides align to TRBD1. CDR1 is MDHEN and CDR2 is SYDVKM in the germline V gene. The V gene end was trimmed by 8 bases and the J gene end by 4 bases; junction bases not matched to a gene: 15. CDR3 length equals 16 residues. CDR3 DNA sequence: TGTGCCAGCGGGACCCAGGGACAGGGTAATTGGTACGAGCAGTACTTC. This gives the protein CASGTQGQGNWYEQYF.

This clonotype came up many times. The V call is TRBV27, the J call TRBJ2-7; D is ambiguous. The germline CDR1 and CDR2 sequences are MNHEY and SMNVEV (reference sequence). V dropped 5 bases and J dropped 1 base, with 12 bases sitting between them. The CDR3 contains 14 residues. CDR3 in DNA: TGTGCCAGCAGTCTTGTAAGGGAATCCTACGAGCAGTACTTC. Translated, it gives CASSLVRESYEQYF.

V is TRBV6-1 and J is TRBJ2-4, with 10 bases lining up with TRBD2. J gave up 0 bases and V 4 bases, and 6 bases lay outside the gene matches. The CDR3 has 17 residues. Germline V gives CDR1 MNHNS, CDR2 SASEGT. The CDR3 nucleotides read TGTGCCAGCAGTGGGGAGCGGGAGGGTAAAGCCAAAAACATTCAGTACTTC. Translated, it gives CASSGEREGKAKNIQYF.

There are many counts of this clonotype. The V gene is TRBV28, the J gene TRBJ1-2; 8 bases agree with TRBD1. J gave up 6 bases and V 7 bases, and 7 bases lay outside the gene matches. The CDR3 has 13 amino acids. Germline-derived CDR1 and CDR2 are MDHEN and SYDVKM. CDR3 coding DNA: TGTGCCAGCACCCGCCCCAGGGGGCATGGCTACACCTTC. Protein product: CASTRPRGHGYTF.

This clonotype was counted a few times. The rearrangement joins TRBV5-1 to TRBJ2-2; possibly TRBD1 for D (5 bases). The V gene lost 0 bases and the J gene lost 3 bases, with 9 bases spanning the gap. The CDR3 is made up of 15 amino acids. Per germline, CDR1 SGHRS and CDR2 YFSETQ. CDR3 amino acids: CASSLVGAYTGELFF. The CDR3 nucleotides read TGCGCCAGCAGCTTGGTTGGGGCCTACACCGGGGAGCTGTTTTTT.

A remark on this clonotype: This may stem from a read error, because a much larger clone lies one nucleotide away. J is TRBJ2-3 and V is TRBV11-1; 8 bases line up with TRBD1. The germline gives CDR1 SGHAT, CDR2 FQDESV (reference sequence). The CDR3 totals 16 residues. The CDR3 coding sequence is TGTGCCAGCAGCTTAGTCGGACAGGGTTTTGCAGATACGCACTATTTT. Protein: CASSLVGQGFADTHYF.

The chain employs TRBV15 and TRBJ2-5; 9 bases are shared with TRBD1. CDR1 and CDR2 (germline): LNHNV, YYDKDF (reference sequence). Trimming at V came to 7 bases and at J to 2 bases, leaving 2 bases not matched to a gene. The CDR3 length is 13 residues. CDR3 protein: CATKTGGQETQYF. The CDR3, as DNA: TGTGCCACCAAGACAGGGGGACAAGAGACCCAGTACTTC.

This rearrangement joins TRBV5-1 to TRBJ1-1, with D maybe TRBD1 (6 bases). Germline loops: CDR1 SGHRS, CDR2 YFSETQ. This CDR3 is 14 amino acids long. Between the trimmed V and J ends, which lost 4 bases and 5 bases, there was a span of 15 bases. This CDR3 is CASSGGAVYTEAFF. The CDR3 DNA is TGCGCCAGCAGCGGGGGGGCCGTATATACTGAAGCTTTCTTT.

V gene TRBV10-3 combines with J gene TRBJ2-5, with unresolved D. The CDR3 extends over 12 amino acids. The germline CDR1 and CDR2 sequences are ENHRY and SYGVKD. The ends were cut back, 0 bases at V and 3 bases at J, with 2 bases in the middle. The CDR3 nucleotides are TGTGCCATCAGTGAGTCGGAAGAGACCCAGTACTTC. Amino acids: CAISESEETQYF.

Only a few counts were recorded for this clonotype. V and J are TRBV9 and TRBJ1-5, with a weak D call TRBD1 (5 bases). This CDR3 has 17 amino acids. Trimming removed 2 bases at V and 4 bases at J, with 19 bases between. Germline V lookup: CDR1 SGDLS, CDR2 YYNGEE. CDR3 in amino acids: CASSVGPTVGGNQPQHF. The CDR3 nucleotides read TGTGCCAGCAGCGTGGGACCTACCGTGGGGGGGAATCAGCCCCAGCATTTT.

This clonotype was detected many times. The V call is TRBV7-2, the J call TRBJ2-7; TRBD1 might be the D (5 bases). The germline CDR1 and CDR2 sequences are SGHTA and FQGNSA. Between the trimmed V and J ends, which lost 4 bases and 0 bases, there was a span of 10 bases. This CDR3 region has 14 residues. CDR3 DNA sequence: TGTGCCAGCAGCTCAGGGTTTAGCTCCTACGAGCAGTACTTC. Translated, it gives CASSSGFSSYEQYF.

This clonotype was seen repeatedly, ten times or more. This chain connects TRBV30 to TRBJ2-4, with D maybe TRBD2 (5 bases). The germline V gene encodes CDR1 GTSNPN and CDR2 SVGIG (reference sequence). V lost 2 bases and J 0 bases, leaving 8 bases between the germline ends. The length of the CDR3 is 14 residues. The CDR3 region has the DNA TGTGCCTGGAGTCGAGGACTAGCCAAAAACATTCAGTACTTC. Translating gives CAWSRGLAKNIQYF.